This T cell receptor (beta chain) was captured by sequencing in a study of T cells after yellow fever vaccination. Study overall: The SMART-Seq v4 Ultra Low Input method served to prepare the low-cell-number fractions.

This clonotype showed up just a few times. Germline V CDR1 and CDR2: SGDLS, YYNGEE. The CDR3 runs to 13 residues. V lost 3 bases, J lost 6 bases, and 12 bases lay in between. Each CDR3 protein is one row after TCRdb ran MiXCR on the 5' RACE reads. This table has around 300,000 distinct CDR3 sequences, over 3.5% appearing once. The sample consisted of PBMCs, taken 5 days after the yellow fever booster vaccination. This chain joins TRBV9 and TRBJ1-2; tentatively, D is TRBD1 (6 bases). The clonotype comes from a man aged 18 to 29 who received the YFV17D yellow fever vaccine. The CDR3 here is CASSGQVYDGYTF. The CDR3 DNA is TGTGCCAGCAGCGGACAGGTCTACGATGGCTACACCTTC.